These 32 T cell receptor beta chains were all obtained from the same sample, sequenced in a study of shared clonotypes between healthy human individuals. The protocol was immunoSEQ multiplex PCR, while the TCRdb copy is restricted to in-frame clones and leaves out a portion. The sample has over a million clones, around 97% seen once. The sample taken for sequencing was naive CD4+ T cells sorted from blood. Subset here: CD45RA+ positively selected. These receptors came from a young man in good health.

The V gene is TRBV6-1, the J gene TRBJ2-3, with 12 bases identical to TRBD2. CDR1 and CDR2 from the germline V gene are MNHNS and SASEGT. With V trimmed by 2 bases and J by 3 bases, 9 bases remained unmatched. The CDR3 runs to 18 residues. Here the CDR3 DNA reads TGTGCCAGCAGTGAAAGGAGACTAGCGGGAGTAGGGACAGATACGCAGTATTTT. Amino acids: CASSERRLAGVGTDTQYF.

The CDR3 nucleotides are TGTGCCAGTAAAGATTTAGGGCGTGACAATGAGCAGTTCTTC. Its translation is CASKDLGRDNEQFF. The chain joins TRBV19 to TRBJ2-1; D unclear. From germline, CDR1 is LNHDA and CDR2 SQIVND (reference sequence). The CDR3 is 14 residues long. V lost 7 bases to trimming and J lost 5 bases, with 15 bases between them.

This clone was found a few times. The CDR3 DNA is TGCGCCAGCAGCCAGCCCTCTGGCTACACCTTC. This gives the protein CASSQPSGYTF. This chain uses TRBV4-1 with TRBJ1-2; D unclear. Germline V gives CDR1 MGHRA, CDR2 YSYEKL. This CDR3 contains 11 residues. Trimming left V 3 bases short and J 7 bases short, with 6 bases between.

V usage is TRBV18 and J usage is TRBJ1-4, with D possibly matching TRBD1 (5 bases). V was cut by 5 bases and J by 8 bases, with 9 bases left in between. Germline V CDR1 and CDR2: KGHSH, LQKENI. The CDR3 consists of 12 residues. The CDR3 spells CASSDSTEKLFF. As DNA, the CDR3 is TGTGCCAGCTCAGACAGTACGGAAAAACTGTTTTTT.

The chain carries TRBV6-1 and TRBJ2-1; D not certain. Germline V gene sequence: CDR1 MNHNS, CDR2 SASEGT. CDR3 length: 13 residues. V was shortened by 0 bases and J by 9 bases, with 9 bases between the two germline ends. This chain's CDR3 is CASSEAPFREQFF. The CDR3 DNA reads as TGTGCCAGCAGTGAAGCCCCCTTCCGTGAGCAGTTCTTC.

The V and J genes are TRBV6-1 and TRBJ2-3; D gene unclear. This CDR3 region has 17 residues. Trimming left V 4 bases short and J 0 bases short, with 17 bases between. Germline CDR1 and CDR2: MNHNS and SASEGT. The CDR3 region has the DNA TGTGCCAGCAGTGCCCTCGGCAGGTGGGGAAGCACAGATACGCAGTATTTT. It encodes CASSALGRWGSTDTQYF.

This clone has only one observation. The CDR3 DNA is TGTGCCAGCAGTGTTCGGCAGGGGTCAATAGATACGCAGTATTTT. Translation gives CASSVRQGSIDTQYF. The chain has TRBV25-1 and TRBJ2-3, with D tentatively TRBD1 (6 bases). The CDR3 extends over 15 amino acids. The germline V and J ends were trimmed by 4 bases and 5 bases, with 16 bases remaining between them. Looked up from germline, CDR1 is MGHDK and CDR2 is SYGVNS. The variable domain in full, completed from reference TRBV25-1 and TRBJ2-3, reads EADIYQTPRYLVIGTGKKITLECSQTMGHDKMYWYQQDPGMELHLIHYSYGVNSTEKGDLSSESTVSRIRTEHFPLTLESARPSHTSQYLCASSVRQGSIDTQYFGPGTRLTVL.

This chain connects TRBV2 to TRBJ2-7, with 11 bases aligning to TRBD2. Germline lookup yields CDR1 SNHLY and CDR2 FYNNEI. Trimming cost V 6 bases and J 6 bases; bases outside gene matches: 13. This CDR3 has 16 amino acids. CDR3 DNA: TGTGCCAGCAGGGGGACAGCTCCCGGGACTAGCGGCGAGCAGTACTTC. This sequence encodes CASRGTAPGTSGEQYF.

This clone was detected once. This sequence joins TRBV5-1 and TRBJ2-6, with D perhaps matching TRBD1 (6 bases). Trimming shortened V by 5 bases and J by 0 bases, and 9 bases separated the two germline ends. The V gene's germline CDR1 is SGHRS and CDR2 YFSETQ. There are 15 residues in the CDR3. CDR3 coding DNA: TGCGCCAGCAGAATGGACAGCTCTGGGGCCAACGTCCTGACTTTC. Translated: CASRMDSSGANVLTF. Full variable domain (rest looked up from reference TRBV5-1 and TRBJ2-6): KAGVTQTPRYLIKTRGQQVTLSCSPISGHRSVSWYQQTPGQGLQFLFEYFSETQRNKGNFPGRFSGRQFSNSRSEMNVSTLELGDSALYLCASRMDSSGANVLTFGAGSRLTVL.

This sequence joins TRBV6-1 and TRBJ1-5, with a weak D call TRBD1 (5 bases). Trimming left V 10 bases short and J 6 bases short, with 16 bases between. CDR1 and CDR2 (germline): MNHNS, SASEGT. This CDR3 contains 13 residues. Here the CDR3 reads CATLGGDSQPQHF. The CDR3 DNA reads TGTGCCACCCTTGGAGGGGATAGTCAGCCCCAGCATTTT.

This chain links TRBV7-2 with TRBJ2-1; 7 positions match TRBD2. CDR1 is SGHTA and CDR2 is FQGNSA in the germline V gene. The CDR3 is made up of 20 amino acids. Germline trimming cut 0 bases from V and 0 bases from J; bases unmatched to any gene: 14. CDR3 sequence (DNA): TGTGCCAGCAGCTTAGCGCGGGTGCTAGCGGCGAGGAGCTCCTACAATGAGCAGTTCTTC. Its protein is CASSLARVLAARSSYNEQFF.

The chain is built from TRBV6-1 and TRBJ2-7; unclear D gene. This CDR3 has 14 residues. Trimming took off 3 bases at V and 0 bases at J, with 9 bases between the two ends. Germline assignment: CDR1 MNHNS and CDR2 SASEGT. The CDR3 DNA reads as TGTGCCAGCAGTGAGGTAGTCAGCTCCTACGAGCAGTACTTC. Protein sequence: CASSEVVSSYEQYF.

The V gene is TRBV28, the J gene TRBJ2-7; D might be TRBD1 (7 bases). The germline CDR1 and CDR2 sequences are MDHEN and SYDVKM. V lost 2 bases to trimming and J lost 1 base, with 12 bases between them. The CDR3 spans 15 residues. Written as DNA, the CDR3 is TGTGCCAGCAGTTTAGTGCAGGGGGGATCCTACGAGCAGTACTTC. Translation: CASSLVQGGSYEQYF.

This sequence joins TRBV10-3 and TRBJ2-2; 9 bases are shared with TRBD2. The germline CDR1 and CDR2 sequences are ENHRY and SYGVKD. CDR3 size: 14 residues. The J segment lost 1 base and the V segment lost 10 bases, leaving 4 bases of the junction unmatched. CDR3 bases: TGTGCCACCTTAGCGGGGGTGAACACCGGGGAGCTGTTTTTT. Translation gives CATLAGVNTGELFF.

This chain connects TRBV7-9 to TRBJ2-4; D is undetermined. The CDR3 is made up of 11 amino acids. Per germline, CDR1 SEHNR and CDR2 FQNEAQ (reference sequence). Trimming cost V 6 bases and J 1 base, with 1 base left between them. CDR3 in amino acids: CASRAKNIQYF. The DNA of the CDR3 is TGTGCCAGCAGGGCCAAAAACATTCAGTACTTC.

The rearrangement links TRBV4-1 to TRBJ1-5; 8 bases map to TRBD1. The CDR3 sequence is 16 residues long. Trimming removed 1 base from V and 2 bases from J; junction bases left unmatched: 4. Germline assignment: CDR1 MGHRA and CDR2 YSYEKL. CDR3 bases: TGCGCCAGCAGCCAAGCATCGGGACAGGGCAATCAGCCCCAGCATTTT. Its protein is CASSQASGQGNQPQHF.

The chain combines TRBV7-9 with TRBJ1-2; D possibly corresponds to TRBD1 (5 bases). Germline V gives CDR1 SEHNR, CDR2 FQNEAQ (reference sequence). There are 12 residues in the CDR3. The germline V and J ends were trimmed by 2 bases and 8 bases, with 9 bases remaining between them. The CDR3 protein is CASSLSRDGYTF. In DNA, the CDR3 is TGTGCCAGCAGCTTAAGTCGGGACGGCTACACCTTC.

This chain links TRBV2 with TRBJ2-7; 10 bases map to TRBD2. V gave up 3 bases and J gave up 7 bases; unmatched junction bases: 12. CDR1 is SNHLY and CDR2 is FYNNEI in the germline V gene. The CDR3 runs 16 residues. CDR3: CASSDGSGRWATEQYF. CDR3 nucleotide sequence: TGTGCCAGCAGTGACGGTAGCGGGAGGTGGGCTACGGAGCAGTACTTC.

V usage is TRBV5-7 and J usage is TRBJ2-1; no definite D call. TRBV5-7 is an open reading frame, and its role is uncertain. Between the trimmed V and J ends, which lost 6 bases and 10 bases, there was a span of 11 bases. CDR3 length: 11 residues. This CDR3 is CASKKSLEQFF. Written as DNA, the CDR3 is TGTGCCAGCAAGAAGAGTCTGGAGCAGTTCTTC.

This chain uses TRBV11-2 with TRBJ2-2; no firm D call. The germline CDR1 and CDR2 sequences are SGHAT and FQNNGV. V lost 1 base to trimming and J lost 5 bases, with 17 bases between them. The CDR3 contains 17 residues. The chain's CDR3 is CASSLAVPTRRTGELFF. The CDR3 DNA is TGTGCCAGCAGCTTAGCTGTGCCTACACGACGTACCGGGGAGCTGTTTTTT.

The chain joins TRBV7-8 to TRBJ2-7; D may be TRBD1 (5 bases). CDR1 is SGHVS, CDR2 FQNEAQ, per germline. CDR3 length: 20 residues. The V end lost 2 bases, the J end lost 2 bases, and 28 bases lay between the germline ends. The CDR3 sequence is CASSLFTQFTDKLSTYEQYF. CDR3 coding DNA: TGTGCCAGCAGCTTATTCACTCAGTTTACGGACAAGCTTTCGACCTACGAGCAGTACTTC.

The CDR3 is CASSLGGTGNTIYF. In nucleotides, the CDR3 is TGTGCCAGCAGCTTGGGGGGGACTGGAAACACCATATATTTT. The rearrangement joins TRBV5-6 to TRBJ1-3; the D gene is possibly TRBD1 (5 bases). This CDR3 is 14 amino acids long. Germline V gene data show CDR1 as SGHDT and CDR2 as YYEEEE. V was clipped by 0 bases and J by 2 bases, with 6 bases between them.

The V and J genes are TRBV5-1 and TRBJ2-1; tentative D call: TRBD2 (7 bases). The V end was cut by 0 bases, the J end by 0 bases, with 16 bases between. There are 18 residues in the CDR3. CDR1 SGHRS and CDR2 YFSETQ come from the germline V gene. The CDR3 region has the DNA TGCGCCAGCAGCTTGGTCCCGGGGGGCGGGAGCTCCTACAATGAGCAGTTCTTC. Translation gives CASSLVPGGGSSYNEQFF.

This chain uses TRBV5-5 with TRBJ2-1; D is undetermined. Trimming removed 0 bases at V and 4 bases at J, with 5 bases between. Per the germline V gene, CDR1 is SGHKS and CDR2 is YYEKEE (reference sequence). The CDR3 covers 13 residues. DNA for the CDR3: TGTGCCAGCAGCTTGGGGAGTTACAATGAGCAGTTCTTC. Protein: CASSLGSYNEQFF.

This chain uses TRBV5-1 with TRBJ1-4; 10 bases agree with TRBD1. Germline V lookup: CDR1 SGHRS, CDR2 YFSETQ. J lost 4 bases, V lost 3 bases, and 6 bases had no gene match. The CDR3 extends over 16 amino acids. The CDR3 DNA reads TGCGCCAGCAGCTCTTTCGGGGACAGGGGTAATGAAAAACTGTTTTTT. Its protein is CASSSFGDRGNEKLFF.

In regard to this clone: The sample contains more than one DNA sequence encoding this CDR3. The chain employs TRBV18 and TRBJ1-3; D not resolved. CDR1 and CDR2 from the germline V gene are KGHSH and LQKENI. The CDR3 sequence is 14 residues long. V shed 2 bases and J shed 0 bases, with 5 bases lying between them. As DNA, the CDR3 is TGTGCCAGCTCACCAGAAAGCTCTGGAAACACCATATATTTT. Its translation is CASSPESSGNTIYF. Full variable domain (missing parts from reference TRBV18 and TRBJ1-3): NAGVMQNPRHLVRRRGQEARLRCSPMKGHSHVYWYRQLPEEGLKFMVYLQKENIIDESGMPKERFSAEFPKEGPSILRIQQVVRGDSAAYFCASSPESSGNTIYFGEGSWLTVV.

The rearrangement links TRBV28 to TRBJ2-1; D is uncertain. The CDR3 extends over 15 amino acids. V gave up 1 base and J gave up 6 bases, with 13 bases separating them. Germline values: CDR1 MDHEN, CDR2 SYDVKM. This CDR3 reads CASSLSPGLFNEQFF. In nucleotides, the CDR3 is TGTGCCAGCAGTTTATCTCCAGGTTTGTTCAATGAGCAGTTCTTC.

V is TRBV28 and J is TRBJ1-2, with TRBD1 matching 8 bases. CDR3 length: 16 amino acids. Trimming cost V 5 bases and J 4 bases; bases outside gene matches: 12. The V gene's germline CDR1 is MDHEN and CDR2 SYDVKM. CDR3 loop: CASSLNRDRFLYGYTF. DNA for the CDR3: TGTGCCAGCAGTCTCAACCGGGACAGGTTTCTCTATGGCTACACCTTC.

The chain couples TRBV5-5 to TRBJ2-2; 12 nucleotides agree with TRBD1. The CDR3 length is 16 residues. Trimming cost V 4 bases and J 5 bases; bases outside gene matches: 6. Germline V gene lookup returns CDR1 SGHKS and CDR2 YYEKEE (reference sequence). The CDR3 region is CASSGRDRGQTGELFF. The DNA for the CDR3 is TGTGCCAGCAGCGGAAGGGACAGGGGGCAAACCGGGGAGCTGTTTTTT.

The gene calls are TRBV18 and TRBJ2-7, with 7 bases fitting TRBD1. This CDR3 contains 13 residues. CDR1 is KGHSH and CDR2 is LQKENI in the germline V gene. J lost 3 bases, V lost 5 bases, and 4 bases had no gene match. DNA of the CDR3: TGTGCCAGCTCAAGAGGGACAGTCTACGAGCAGTACTTC. The encoded protein is CASSRGTVYEQYF. The whole variable domain, remainder taken from reference TRBV18 and TRBJ2-7, is NAGVMQNPRHLVRRRGQEARLRCSPMKGHSHVYWYRQLPEEGLKFMVYLQKENIIDESGMPKERFSAEFPKEGPSILRIQQVVRGDSAAYFCASSRGTVYEQYFGPGTRLTVT.

The chain combines TRBV28 with TRBJ1-1; tentatively, D is TRBD1 (5 bases). The V end lost 3 bases, the J end lost 3 bases, and 17 bases lay between the germline ends. The length of the CDR3 is 16 residues. Per germline, CDR1 MDHEN and CDR2 SYDVKM. The CDR3 here is CASSLGTSGGYTEAFF. The CDR3 DNA reads as TGTGCCAGCAGTTTGGGGACCAGTGGAGGATACACTGAAGCTTTCTTT.

The CDR3 nucleotides are TGTGCCAGCAGCGTAGAACGAAAATTCGGGGAGCTGTTTTTT. Its protein is CASSVERKFGELFF. The chain uses TRBV9 and TRBJ2-2; no clear D gene. V lost 0 bases and J lost 7, with 10 bases in between. Germline assignment: CDR1 SGDLS and CDR2 YYNGEE. The CDR3 totals 14 residues.